The clone carrying this T cell receptor (beta chain) has a handful of counts. Sample-barcoded 5' priming and a J-beta primer mix drove a second PCR of about 6 to 12 cycles. A single record per CDR3 protein comes from TCRdb applying MiXCR to the 5' RACE reads. The repertoire holds under 2 million distinct CDR3 sequences, with 30% to 40% as singletons. These data are taken from a study of blood T cells in healthy people across ages. V was pared by 5 bases and J by 10 bases, with 10 bases of the junction left unmatched. CDR3 length equals 16 residues. Germline V lookup: CDR1 SNHLY, CDR2 FYNNEI. Ten milliliters of peripheral blood were drawn from each donor into EDTA-treated tubes.

The chain employs TRBV2 and TRBJ2-1, with TRBD2 matching 14 bases. The TCR was taken from a young woman in good health. The specimen sequenced was blood. CDR3 DNA sequence: TGTGCCAGCAGTAGTAGGACTAGCGGGGGGACCAGAGAGCAGTTCTTC. Residues: CASSSRTSGGTREQFF.